The rows below give T cell receptor beta chains drawn from one sample of a study of technical replicates of blood from a handful of donors. Generated by immunoSEQ multiplex PCR, the TCRdb table keeps only in-frame clones and is missing some. The sample holds 79,000 or so clones, roughly 96% seen once. Input material: T cells isolated from PBMCs. Receptor source: a human donor in good health. Both conserved end residues are trimmed from each CDR3. Clone size appears in some rows only: once, few, many, or a class for an expanded clone.

V gene | clone size | CDR3 protein
TRBV5-4 | - | ASSSETGPSGNTIY
TRBV30 | - | AWSRGVEAF
TRBV6-5 | - | ASNALRGDNYGYT
TRBV27 | - | ASSPGKNYEQY
TRBV19 | once | ASSMIADPSYEQY
TRBV4-2 | - | ASSQDGTMDYEQY
TRBV27 | - | AIRQSLGTEAF
TRBV18 | - | ASSVAFPRNEQF
TRBV30 | - | AWSVGSGREEQF
TRBV28 | - | ASRSGLAGPNTGELF
TRBV5-1 | - | ASRTMRVFGETQY
TRBV14 | - | ASSLRPGQGGGNTEAF
TRBV6-5 | once | ASSYSRNQPQH
TRBV5-6 | - | ASSFYVTPDNEQF
TRBV6-1 | - | ASSEVPGNNEQF
TRBV19 | - | ASKPRGTDTQY
TRBV27 | once | ASSRGTNYGYT
TRBV28 | - | ASRGTGDEKLF
TRBV11-3 | - | ASSWEREFYEQY
TRBV10-3 | - | AIGGQEATEAF
TRBV7-9 | once | ASRVSGAVTDTQY
TRBV12-5 | - | ASGNDSGTAYGYT
TRBV27 | - | ASSMYQGINQPQH
TRBV9 | - | ASSVGAGFYEQY
TRBV2 | - | ASSSTGTAFYEQY
TRBV5-1 | - | ASSSSGGYTEAF
TRBV6-6 | - | ASSYSREKLF
TRBV6-4 | - | ASSDLAGGVYNEQF
TRBV7-3 | - | ASRDTGERITGELF
TRBV11-1 | - | ASSRGDTRLYEQY
TRBV11-3 | - | ASSAETQETQY